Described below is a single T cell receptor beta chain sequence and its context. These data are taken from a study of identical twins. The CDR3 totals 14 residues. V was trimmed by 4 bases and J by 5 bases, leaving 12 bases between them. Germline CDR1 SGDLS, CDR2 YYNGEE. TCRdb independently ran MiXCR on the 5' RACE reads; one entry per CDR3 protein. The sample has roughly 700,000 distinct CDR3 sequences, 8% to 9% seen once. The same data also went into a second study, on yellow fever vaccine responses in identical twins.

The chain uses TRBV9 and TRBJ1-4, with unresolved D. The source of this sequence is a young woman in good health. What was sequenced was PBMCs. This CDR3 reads CASSLRTENEKLFF. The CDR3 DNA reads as TGTGCCAGCAGCCTAAGGACGGAAAATGAAAAACTGTTTTTT.